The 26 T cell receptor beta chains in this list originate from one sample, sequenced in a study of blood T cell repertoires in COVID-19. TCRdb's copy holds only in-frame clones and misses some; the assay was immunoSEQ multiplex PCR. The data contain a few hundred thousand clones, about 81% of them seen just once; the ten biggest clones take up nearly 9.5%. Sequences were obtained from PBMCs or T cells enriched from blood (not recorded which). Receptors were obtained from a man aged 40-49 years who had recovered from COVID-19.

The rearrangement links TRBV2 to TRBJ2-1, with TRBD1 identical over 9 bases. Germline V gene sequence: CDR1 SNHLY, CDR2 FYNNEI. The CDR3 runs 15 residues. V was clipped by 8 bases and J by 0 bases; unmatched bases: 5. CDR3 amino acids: CASSTDRGSYNEQFF. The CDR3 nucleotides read TGTGCCAGCTCAACGGACAGGGGCTCCTACAATGAGCAGTTCTTC. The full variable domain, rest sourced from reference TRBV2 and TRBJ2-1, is EPEVTQTPSHQVTQMGQEVILRCVPISNHLYFYWYRQILGQKVEFLVSFYNNEISEKSEIFDDQFSVERPDGSNFTLKIRSTKLEDSAMYFCASSTDRGSYNEQFFGPGTRLTVL.

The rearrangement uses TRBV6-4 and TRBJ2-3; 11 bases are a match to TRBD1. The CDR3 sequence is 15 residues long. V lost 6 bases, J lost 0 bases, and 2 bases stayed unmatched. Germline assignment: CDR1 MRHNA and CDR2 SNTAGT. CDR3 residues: CASRGDRGSTDTQYF. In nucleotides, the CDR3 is TGTGCCAGCAGAGGGGACAGGGGGAGCACAGATACGCAGTATTTT.

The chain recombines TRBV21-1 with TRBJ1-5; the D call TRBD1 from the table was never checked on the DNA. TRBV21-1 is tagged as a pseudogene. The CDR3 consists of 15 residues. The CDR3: CASLHIRQGIQPQHF. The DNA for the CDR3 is TGTGCCAGCCTCCATATCCGGCAGGGAATTCAGCCCCAGCATTTT.

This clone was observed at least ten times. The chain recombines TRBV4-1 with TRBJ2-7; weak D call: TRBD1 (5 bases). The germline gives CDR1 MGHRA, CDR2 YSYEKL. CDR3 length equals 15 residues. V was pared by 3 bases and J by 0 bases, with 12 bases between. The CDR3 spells CASSHGHESSYEQYF. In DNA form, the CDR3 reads TGCGCCAGCAGCCACGGACACGAGAGCTCCTACGAGCAGTACTTC.

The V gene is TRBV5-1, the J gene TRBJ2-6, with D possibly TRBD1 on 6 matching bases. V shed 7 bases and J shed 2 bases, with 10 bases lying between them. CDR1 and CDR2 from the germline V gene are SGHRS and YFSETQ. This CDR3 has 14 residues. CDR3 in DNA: TGCGCCAGCGGGGCAGGGGCTGGGGCCAACGTCCTGACTTTC. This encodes CASGAGAGANVLTF.

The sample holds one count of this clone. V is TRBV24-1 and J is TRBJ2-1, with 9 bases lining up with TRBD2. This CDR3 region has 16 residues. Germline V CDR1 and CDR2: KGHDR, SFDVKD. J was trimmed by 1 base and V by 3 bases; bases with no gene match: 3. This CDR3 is CATSDGGRGSYNEQFF. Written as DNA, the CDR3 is TGTGCCACCAGTGATGGCGGGAGGGGATCCTACAATGAGCAGTTCTTC.

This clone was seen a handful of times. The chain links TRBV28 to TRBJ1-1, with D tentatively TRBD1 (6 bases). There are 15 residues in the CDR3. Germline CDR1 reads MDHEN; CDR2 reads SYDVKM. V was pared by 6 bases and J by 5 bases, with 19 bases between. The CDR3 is CASSRFQGRWTEAFF. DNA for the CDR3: TGTGCCAGCAGCCGATTCCAGGGGCGCTGGACTGAAGCTTTCTTT.

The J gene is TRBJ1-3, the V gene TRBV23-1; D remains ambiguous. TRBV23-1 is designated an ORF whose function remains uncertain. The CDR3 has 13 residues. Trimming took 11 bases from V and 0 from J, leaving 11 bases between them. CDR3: CAPGWSSGNTIYF. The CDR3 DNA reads TGCGCCCCCGGGTGGAGCTCTGGAAACACCATATATTTT.

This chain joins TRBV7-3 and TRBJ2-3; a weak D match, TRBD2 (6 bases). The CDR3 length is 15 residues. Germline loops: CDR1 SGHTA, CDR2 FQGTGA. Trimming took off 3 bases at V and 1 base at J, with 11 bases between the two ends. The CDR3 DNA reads TGTGCCAGCAGCTTTTTGTGGGGGGGCACAGATACGCAGTATTTT. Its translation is CASSFLWGGTDTQYF.

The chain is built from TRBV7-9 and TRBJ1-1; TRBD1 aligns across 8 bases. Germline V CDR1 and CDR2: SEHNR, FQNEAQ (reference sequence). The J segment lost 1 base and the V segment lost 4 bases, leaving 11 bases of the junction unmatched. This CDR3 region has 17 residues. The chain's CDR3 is CASSSRGVGTGNTEAFF. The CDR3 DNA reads TGTGCCAGCAGCTCTAGAGGGGTCGGGACAGGGAACACTGAAGCTTTCTTT.

The CDR3 is CASSIHGELFF. CDR3 DNA: TGTGCCAGTAGTATACACGGGGAGCTGTTTTTT. The V and J genes are TRBV19 and TRBJ2-2; no reliable D call. V was cut by 2 bases and J by 7 bases, with 2 bases left in between. The CDR3 is 11 amino acids. CDR1 and CDR2 from the germline V gene are LNHDA and SQIVND (reference sequence).

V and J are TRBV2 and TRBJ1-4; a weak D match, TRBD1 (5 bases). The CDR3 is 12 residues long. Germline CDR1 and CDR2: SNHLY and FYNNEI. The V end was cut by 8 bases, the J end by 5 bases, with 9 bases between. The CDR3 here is CASRGANEKLFF. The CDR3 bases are TGTGCCAGCCGCGGGGCAAATGAAAAACTGTTTTTT.

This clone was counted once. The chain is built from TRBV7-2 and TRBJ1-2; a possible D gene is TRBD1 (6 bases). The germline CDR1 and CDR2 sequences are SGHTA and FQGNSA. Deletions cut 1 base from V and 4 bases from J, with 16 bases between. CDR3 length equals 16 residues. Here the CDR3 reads CASSLGAGGRSYGYTF. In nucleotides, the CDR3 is TGTGCCAGCAGCTTAGGGGCCGGGGGGCGCAGCTATGGCTACACCTTC.

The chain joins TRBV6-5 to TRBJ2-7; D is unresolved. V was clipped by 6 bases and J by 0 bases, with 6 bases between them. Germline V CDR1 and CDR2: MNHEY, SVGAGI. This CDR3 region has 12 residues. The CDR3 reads CASRADSYEQYF. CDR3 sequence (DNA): TGTGCCAGCAGGGCGGACTCCTACGAGCAGTACTTC.

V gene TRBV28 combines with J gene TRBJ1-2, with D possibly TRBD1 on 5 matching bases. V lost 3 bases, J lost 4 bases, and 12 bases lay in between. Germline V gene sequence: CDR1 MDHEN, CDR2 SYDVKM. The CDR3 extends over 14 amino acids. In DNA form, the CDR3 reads TGTGCCAGCAGTTTGCAGCGGGGGGGCTATGGCTACACCTTC. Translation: CASSLQRGGYGYTF.

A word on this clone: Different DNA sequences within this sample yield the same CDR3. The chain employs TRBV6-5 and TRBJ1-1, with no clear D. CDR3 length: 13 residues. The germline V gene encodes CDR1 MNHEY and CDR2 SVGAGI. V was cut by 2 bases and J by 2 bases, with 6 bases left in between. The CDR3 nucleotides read TGTGCCAGCAGTTACGGCCAAAACACTGAAGCTTTCTTT. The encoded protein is CASSYGQNTEAFF.

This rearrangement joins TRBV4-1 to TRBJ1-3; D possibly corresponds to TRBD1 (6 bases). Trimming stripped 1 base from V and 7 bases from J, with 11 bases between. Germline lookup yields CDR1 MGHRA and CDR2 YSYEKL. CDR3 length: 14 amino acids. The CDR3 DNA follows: TGCGCCAGCAGCCAAGTTTCAGGGGCGAACACCATATATTTT. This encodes CASSQVSGANTIYF.

CDR3 nucleotides: TGTGCCACCAGCAGAGATACAGGGTACAATCAGCCCCAGCATTTT. Translating gives CATSRDTGYNQPQHF. This sequence joins TRBV15 and TRBJ1-5, with a tentative D call TRBD1 (6 bases). Germline values: CDR1 LNHNV, CDR2 YYDKDF (reference sequence). The CDR3 contains 15 residues. V gave up 0 bases and J gave up 3 bases, with 9 bases separating them.

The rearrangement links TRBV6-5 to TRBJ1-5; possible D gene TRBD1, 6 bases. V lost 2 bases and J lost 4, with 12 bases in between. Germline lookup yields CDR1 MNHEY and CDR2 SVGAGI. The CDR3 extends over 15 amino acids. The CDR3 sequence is CASSYLGGPNQPQHF. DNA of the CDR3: TGTGCCAGCAGTTACCTCGGGGGGCCAAATCAGCCCCAGCATTTT.

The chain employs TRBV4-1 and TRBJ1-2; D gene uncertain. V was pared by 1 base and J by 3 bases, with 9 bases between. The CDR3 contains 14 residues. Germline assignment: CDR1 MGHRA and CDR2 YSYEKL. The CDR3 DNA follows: TGCGCCAGCAGCCAAGCGGAGGGAGACTATGGCTACACCTTC. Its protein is CASSQAEGDYGYTF.

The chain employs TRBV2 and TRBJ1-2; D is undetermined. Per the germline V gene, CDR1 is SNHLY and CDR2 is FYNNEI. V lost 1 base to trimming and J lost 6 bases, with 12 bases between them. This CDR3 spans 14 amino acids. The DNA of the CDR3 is TGTGCCAGCAGTGAAGTTGAGAGGGCGGATGGCTACACCTTC. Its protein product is CASSEVERADGYTF.

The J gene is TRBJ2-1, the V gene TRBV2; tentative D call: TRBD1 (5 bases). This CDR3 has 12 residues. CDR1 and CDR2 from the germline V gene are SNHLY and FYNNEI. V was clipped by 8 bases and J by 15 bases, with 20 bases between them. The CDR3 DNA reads TGTGCCAGCTCGTTGGGGCTCCGCTTCCCGTTCTTC. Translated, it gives CASSLGLRFPFF.

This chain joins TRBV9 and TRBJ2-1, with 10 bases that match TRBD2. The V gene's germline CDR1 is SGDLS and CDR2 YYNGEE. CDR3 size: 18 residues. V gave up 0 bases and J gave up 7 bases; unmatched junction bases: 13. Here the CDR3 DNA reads TGTGCCAGCAGCGTAGCGGGGTTGGGGAGCGGGAGGGGAAATGAGCAGTTCTTC. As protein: CASSVAGLGSGRGNEQFF.

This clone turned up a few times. Written as DNA, the CDR3 is TGTGCCAGCAGTACGGTAGTAGAGAACACCGGGGAGCTGTTTTTT. Translation: CASSTVVENTGELFF. The chain combines TRBV6-2 or TRBV6-3 with TRBJ2-2; D is unclear. The CDR3 is 15 amino acids. V shed 5 bases and J shed 1 base, with 11 bases lying between them. The germline CDR1 and CDR2 sequences are MNHEY and SVGEGT.

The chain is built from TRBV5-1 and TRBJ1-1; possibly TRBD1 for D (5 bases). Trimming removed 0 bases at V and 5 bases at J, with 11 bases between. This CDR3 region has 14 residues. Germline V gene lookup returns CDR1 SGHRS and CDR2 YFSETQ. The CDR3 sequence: CASSLAGGRTEAFF. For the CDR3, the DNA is TGCGCCAGCAGCTTGGCCGGGGGTCGGACTGAAGCTTTCTTT. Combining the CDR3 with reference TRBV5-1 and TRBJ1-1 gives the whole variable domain KAGVTQTPRYLIKTRGQQVTLSCSPISGHRSVSWYQQTPGQGLQFLFEYFSETQRNKGNFPGRFSGRQFSNSRSEMNVSTLELGDSALYLCASSLAGGRTEAFFGQGTRLTVV.

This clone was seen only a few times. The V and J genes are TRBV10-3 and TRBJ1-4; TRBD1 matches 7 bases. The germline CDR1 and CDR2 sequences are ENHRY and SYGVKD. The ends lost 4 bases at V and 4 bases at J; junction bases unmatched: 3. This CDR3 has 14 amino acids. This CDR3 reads CAISAQGDNEKLFF. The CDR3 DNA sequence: TGTGCCATCAGTGCTCAGGGGGATAATGAAAAACTGTTTTTT.